This TCR beta chain came from a study of cytomegalovirus exposure and HLA in healthy donors (dated by TCRdb to 2015 to 2018). At the level of the whole study: According to an earlier analysis of a few hundred of the donors, about 190 million T cells yielded roughly 110 million unique TCR beta sequences and 250 to 350 Gb of sequence data. High-throughput TCR immunosequencing, statistical association of individual TCRs with disease status, and machine learning were combined to predict cytomegalovirus infection status. HLA typing covered class I and class II loci at four-digit resolution. To study patterns of TCR occurrence, a later analysis re-analyzed previously published TCR beta repertoires from 550 to 800 donors and added high-resolution HLA genotyping. In an earlier analysis of 500 to 650 of the donors, high-throughput TCR beta sequencing was used to judge whether each TCR beta V gene segment behaved as functional or pseudogenic. Roughly 300 gigabases of sequencing data and roughly 80 million unique TCR sequences made up an early release that covered some 640 HLA-typed donors. In the later analysis, no new phenotypic data were used to find candidate immune exposures; instead, reliance was placed on TCR beta sequences and their occurrence across donors. A later genetic analysis used genome-wide SNP genotypes for about three fifths of the 666 donors, treating that subset as a discovery cohort. On average, around 240,000 unique TCR beta nucleotide sequences were sequenced per donor among fewer than 500 genotyped donors of the cohort, with roughly a sixth of those sequences being non-productive. Of the roughly 400 genotyped donors, over 65% fell in the genetic ancestry cluster associated with self-reported Caucasian donors. The study profiled the T cell repertoires of hundreds of subjects by immunosequencing and related them to cytomegalovirus serostatus. Donor age, sex, ethnicity and CMV serostatus were compiled together with the repertoire data. Every repertoire in the discovery cohort had been generated on one and the same sequencing platform. Because of strong linkage in the cohort, four to six DR-DQ haplotypes were treated as single units for association and clustering. The number of donors typed differed by locus, with 629-630 for A, B, C, DRB1 and DQB1, roughly 520 for DQA1, 606 for DPA1, and approximately 470 for DPB1. A separate validation cohort of some 130 different subjects was used in addition to the approximately 610-subject first cohort. The study aimed to test whether cataloging public T cell receptors could reveal signatures of past pathogen exposure.

Via the germline V gene (reference sequence), CDR1 is PRHDT and CDR2 FYEKMQ. V sheds 0 bases and J sheds 6 bases, leaving 11 bases between their ends. From the cysteine up to the phenylalanine, the CDR3 has a length of 14 residues. Of all the DNA, just the CDR3 is kept, 42 bases in frame from base 1. Concerning this clone itself: This clone's antigen is unknown. Base qualities are missing; no much larger clone stands one base away.

Libraries came from the immunoSEQ multiplex PCR assay. The multiplex PCR relied on a mix of 60 forward primers for TCR Vbeta segments and 13 reverse primers for TCR Jbeta segments. The CDR3 region of rearranged TCR beta genes was amplified from genomic DNA with a multiplex PCR assay. The Illumina HiSeq System was used to sequence the amplified TCR beta libraries as 87-base-pair reads. In the paper's pipeline: Across the 670 or so repertoires, a later analysis counted approximately 75 million unique TCR beta chains, around 10 million of which were shared by at least two donors. To remove PCR and sequencing errors, raw reads were error-corrected and collapsed into unique sequences using a nearest-neighbor algorithm that merged closely related sequences. V, D and J gene segments were assigned by aligning CDR3 sequences to IMGT reference sequences. For a sequence to be retained, at least a six-nucleotide match to both a V gene segment and a J gene segment was required. A rearrangement counted as productive if the CDR3 had no stop codons and remained in frame with V and J, and every other rearrangement counted as non-productive. CDR3 was defined according to IMGT convention as the region running from the second conserved V-encoded cysteine to the conserved J-encoded phenylalanine. The earlier analysis of a few hundred of the donors excluded sequences that lacked an unambiguous match to a single V gene segment. In an earlier analysis of about 590 of the donors, a V segment was called functional when productive rearrangements were above 56.7%, and segregating when the standard deviation between donors exceeded 5%. A statistical classification framework was built to diagnose cytomegalovirus status from the catalog of TCR beta chain sequences. In a later analysis, TCR nucleotide sequences were compared against IMGT/GENE-DB human TR gene sequences so that V and J genes could be assigned. A later analysis assigned CDR3 sequences and most-parsimonious VDJ recombination scenarios with the TCRdist pipeline. In a later analysis, each TCR beta chain was defined by its CDR3 amino acid sequence together with its V-gene family, and reads lacking a unique V-gene family were excluded. To address suspected cross-contamination and a sequencing artifact, a later analysis removed a few hundred highly shared, low-generation-probability nucleotide sequences. In a later analysis, a clonal expansion index for each public chain was calculated from normalized within-repertoire ranks of inferred template counts. In a later analysis, generation probabilities were computed with a VDJ recombination model fitted to out-of-frame rearrangements, and the resulting probabilities were checked against IGoR. A later analysis scored TCR-TCR, TCR-HLA and TCR-CMV co-occurrence with hypergeometric tests, applying a repertoire-size bias correction to TCR pairs. In a later analysis, false discovery rates were estimated by permuting HLA or CMV assignments 20 times. In a later analysis, co-occurring TCRs were grouped using DBSCAN, and TCRdist sequence similarity was added for clustering within HLA-allele-positive subsets. Repertoires with fewer than 30,000 or more than 120,000 public chains were left out of co-occurrence clustering, as were about 5 repertoires with anomalous nucleotide sharing. TCRdb's version of the immuneACCESS table is confined to in-frame rearrangements and falls short of the full clone set. An unresolved V gene accounts for under half of the shortfall where checked; the remainder is of unknown origin. The V and J calls and clone size come from that table; D and trimming were worked out from the DNA. This sample gives 150,000 to 200,000 clones in total; over 60% of them show up just once. Roughly 5% of the sample goes to the ten largest clones.

What the authors observed across the whole study: Approximately 16 rarely observed V segments, including chromosome 9 orphons, were excluded from the earlier analysis of a few hundred of the donors because counts were too low. Because HLA typing was unavailable for some donors at each locus, only the typed subset was used in association tests. In the study, around 150 TCR beta chains were listed as associated with cytomegalovirus. This cohort had only TCR beta chains sequenced, and the lack of alpha or paired-chain data limited which features could be detected. Correlated functional status among segregating V segments might reflect linkage disequilibrium, but an unknown experimental factor could not be ruled out. At a false discovery rate of 0.05, a later analysis linked 15,000 to 20,000 TCR beta sequences to specific HLA alleles. A later analysis found that most CMV-associated TCR beta chains appeared HLA-restricted, with HLA associations seemingly driven largely by CMV exposure. Assigning TCR associations to individual alleles was difficult when HLA alleles, especially DR and DQ, strongly co-occurred. The 87-base-pair reads could not distinguish some IMGT-functional V segments, including TRBV6-2 and TRBV6-3, so those segments were excluded. For the cohort, immune exposure information was limited to CMV serostatus. The presence/absence analyses assumed that sequencing depth was roughly uniform across donors, and that assumption may not be true. Most TCR sequences were observed very rarely across donors, whereas some public TCRs were present in many individuals. According to the authors, the approach could potentially be generalized to other disease states and immunological phenotypes. A later analysis reported that several top co-occurrence clusters appeared linked to parvovirus B19, influenza, CMV and Epstein-Barr virus. In a later analysis, TCR association rates were found to vary across HLA loci, with the most associated TCRs seen for DRB1 alleles and the fewest for HLA-C alleles. According to a later genetic analysis, donors in an Asian-associated ancestry cluster had fewer N-insertions in productive TCRs than the roughly 660-donor mean. A few of the identified cytomegalovirus-associated TCR beta chains were confirmed in vitro to be specific for cytomegalovirus antigens. V-gene and J-gene trimming of TCR beta chains was associated with a missense DCLRE1C variant in a later genetic analysis, and the association was replicated in an independent cohort. A cluster of highly shared sequence variants was judged likely to represent a technical artifact of the sequencing pipeline. A further reported finding was that TCR beta sequences accurately predicted the HLA-A and HLA-B alleles for most subjects in the first cohort. Broadly in line with IMGT annotations, most TCR beta V segments showed up in productive rearrangements about 87% or about 30% of the time in an earlier analysis of several hundred of the donors. The classifier was reported to diagnose cytomegalovirus status with high specificity and sensitivity in both the original and validation cohorts. In a later analysis, HLA-associated TCR beta chains showed more clonal expansion and lower generation probabilities than non-associated chains that were equally common.

In total, fewer than 750 healthy bone marrow donors made up the cohort. Cohort members were all nominally healthy when sampled, although unrecorded immune exposures were likely present. The donor tested CMV seronegative, placing the donor among the 350 or so seronegative members of the cohort. Each donor provided a peripheral blood sample, and peripheral blood mononuclear cells were used for TCR beta sequencing. Genomic DNA was extracted from the blood cell samples with the Qiagen DNeasy Blood Extraction Kit. Sequenced material: PBMCs. The rearrangement joined TRBV13 to TRBJ2-5, with the D gene not confidently named. The sequence came from a man aged 35 to 55 in good health and CMV-seronegative. The base sequence is TGTGCCAGCAGCTTAGGATCGGTTTCGAAGACCCAGTACTTC. This gives the protein CASSLGSVSKTQYF.